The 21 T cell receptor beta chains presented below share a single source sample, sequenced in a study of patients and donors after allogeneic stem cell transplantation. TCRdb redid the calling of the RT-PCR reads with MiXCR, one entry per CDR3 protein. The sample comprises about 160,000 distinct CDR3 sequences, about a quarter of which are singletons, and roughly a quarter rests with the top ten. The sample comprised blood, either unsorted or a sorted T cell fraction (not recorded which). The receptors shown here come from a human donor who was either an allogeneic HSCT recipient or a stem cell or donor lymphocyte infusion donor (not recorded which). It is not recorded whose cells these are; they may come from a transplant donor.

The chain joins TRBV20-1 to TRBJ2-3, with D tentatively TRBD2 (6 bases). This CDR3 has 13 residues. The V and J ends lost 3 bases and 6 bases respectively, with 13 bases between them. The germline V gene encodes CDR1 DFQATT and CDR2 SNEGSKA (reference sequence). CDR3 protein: CSASGGVGDTQYF. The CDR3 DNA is TGCAGTGCTAGCGGAGGGGTTGGTGATACGCAGTATTTT.

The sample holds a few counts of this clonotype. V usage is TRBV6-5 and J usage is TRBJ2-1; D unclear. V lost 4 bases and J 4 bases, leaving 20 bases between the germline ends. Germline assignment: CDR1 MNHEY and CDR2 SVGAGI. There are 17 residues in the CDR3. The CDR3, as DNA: TGTGCCAGCAGTTCCTTTCCTGGGCCCTTGGGGTACAATGAGCAGTTCTTC. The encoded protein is CASSSFPGPLGYNEQFF.

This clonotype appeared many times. This CDR3 is CASSVRIENTEAFF. The CDR3 DNA sequence: TGTGCCAGCAGCGTGAGAATTGAGAACACTGAAGCTTTCTTT. This chain uses TRBV9 with TRBJ1-1; D call uncertain. V was cut by 2 bases and J by 1 base, with 9 bases left in between. The CDR3 has 14 residues. Germline V gene sequence: CDR1 SGDLS, CDR2 YYNGEE.

CDR3 in amino acids: CASTARAGVPDTQYF. Here the CDR3 DNA reads TGTGCCAGCACCGCAAGGGCGGGAGTTCCAGATACGCAGTATTTT. This rearrangement joins TRBV7-2 to TRBJ2-3; 7 bases fit TRBD2. CDR3 length equals 15 residues. Germline CDR1 and CDR2: SGHTA and FQGNSA. The junction had 11 bases not matched to a gene; V was cut back by 7 bases and J by 4 bases.

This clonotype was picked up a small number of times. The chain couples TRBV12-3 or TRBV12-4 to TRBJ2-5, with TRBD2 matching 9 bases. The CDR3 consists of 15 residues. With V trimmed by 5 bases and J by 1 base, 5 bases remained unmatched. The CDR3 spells CASSPGTSSQETQYF. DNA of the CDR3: TGTGCCAGCAGTCCCGGGACTAGCAGCCAAGAGACCCAGTACTTC.

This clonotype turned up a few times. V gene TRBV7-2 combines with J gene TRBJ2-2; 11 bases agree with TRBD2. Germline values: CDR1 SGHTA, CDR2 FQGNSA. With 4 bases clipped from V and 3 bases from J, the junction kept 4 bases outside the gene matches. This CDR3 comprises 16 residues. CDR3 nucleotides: TGTGCCAGCAGCTCTTTAGCGGGAGGGCACACCGGGGAGCTGTTTTTT. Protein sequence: CASSSLAGGHTGELFF.

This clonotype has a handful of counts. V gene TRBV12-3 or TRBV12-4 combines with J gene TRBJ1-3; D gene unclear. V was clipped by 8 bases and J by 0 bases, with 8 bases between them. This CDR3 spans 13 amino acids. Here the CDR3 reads CASAPLSGNTIYF. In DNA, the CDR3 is TGTGCCAGCGCCCCACTCTCTGGAAACACCATATATTTT.

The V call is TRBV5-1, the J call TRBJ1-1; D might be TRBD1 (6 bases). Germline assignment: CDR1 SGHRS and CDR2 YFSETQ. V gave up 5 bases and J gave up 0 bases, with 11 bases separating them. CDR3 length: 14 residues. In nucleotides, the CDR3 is TGCGCCAGCAGATACAGGGTTATGAACACTGAAGCTTTCTTT. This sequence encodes CASRYRVMNTEAFF.

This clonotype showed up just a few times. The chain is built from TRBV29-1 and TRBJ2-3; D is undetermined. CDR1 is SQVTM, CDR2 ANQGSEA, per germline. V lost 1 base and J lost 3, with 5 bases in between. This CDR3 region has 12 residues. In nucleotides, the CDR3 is TGCAGCGTTGAAGGGCGGACAGATACGCAGTATTTT. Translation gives CSVEGRTDTQYF.

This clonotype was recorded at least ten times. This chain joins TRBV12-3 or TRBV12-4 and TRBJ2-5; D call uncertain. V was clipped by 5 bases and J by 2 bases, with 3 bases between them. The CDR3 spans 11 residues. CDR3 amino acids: CASSDQETQYF. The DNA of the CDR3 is TGTGCCAGCAGTGATCAAGAGACCCAGTACTTC.

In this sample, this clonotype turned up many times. The DNA for the CDR3 is TGTGCCAGCAGCTTACTCGGGAGCAATCAGCCCCAGCATTTT. Protein product: CASSLLGSNQPQHF. V and J are TRBV7-9 and TRBJ1-5, with D unclear. Germline V lookup: CDR1 SEHNR, CDR2 FQNEAQ (reference sequence). This CDR3 has 14 residues. Trimming took 2 bases from V and 1 from J, leaving 6 bases between them.

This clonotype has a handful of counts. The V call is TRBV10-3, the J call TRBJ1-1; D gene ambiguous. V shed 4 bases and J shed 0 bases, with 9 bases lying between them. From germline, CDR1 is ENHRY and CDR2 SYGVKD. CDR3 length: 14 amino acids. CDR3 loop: CAISGGFLNTEAFF. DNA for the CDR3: TGTGCCATCAGTGGTGGCTTTTTGAACACTGAAGCTTTCTTT.

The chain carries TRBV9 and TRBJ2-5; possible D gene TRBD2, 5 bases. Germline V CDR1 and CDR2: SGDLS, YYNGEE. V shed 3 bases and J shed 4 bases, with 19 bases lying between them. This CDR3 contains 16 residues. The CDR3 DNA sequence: TGTGCCAGCAGCGACAGCGGACTCTCCTTGGGAGAGACCCAGTACTTC. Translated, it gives CASSDSGLSLGETQYF.

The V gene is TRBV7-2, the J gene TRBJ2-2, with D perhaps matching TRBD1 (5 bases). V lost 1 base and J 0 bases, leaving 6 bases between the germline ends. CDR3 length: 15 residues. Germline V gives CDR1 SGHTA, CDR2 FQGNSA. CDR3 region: CASSLGTPNTGELFF. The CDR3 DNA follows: TGTGCCAGCAGCTTAGGGACACCGAACACCGGGGAGCTGTTTTTT.

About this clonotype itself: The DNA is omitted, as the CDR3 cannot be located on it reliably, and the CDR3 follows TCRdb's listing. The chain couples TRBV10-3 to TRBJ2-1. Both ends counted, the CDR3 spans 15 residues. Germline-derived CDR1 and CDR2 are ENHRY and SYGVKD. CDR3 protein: CAISVEILERNEQFF.

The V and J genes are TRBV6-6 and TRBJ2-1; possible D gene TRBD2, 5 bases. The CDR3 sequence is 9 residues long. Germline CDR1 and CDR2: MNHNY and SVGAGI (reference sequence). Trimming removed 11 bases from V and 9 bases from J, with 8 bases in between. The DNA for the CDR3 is TGTGCCCTGGGGAGTGAGCAGTTCTTC. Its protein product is CALGSEQFF.

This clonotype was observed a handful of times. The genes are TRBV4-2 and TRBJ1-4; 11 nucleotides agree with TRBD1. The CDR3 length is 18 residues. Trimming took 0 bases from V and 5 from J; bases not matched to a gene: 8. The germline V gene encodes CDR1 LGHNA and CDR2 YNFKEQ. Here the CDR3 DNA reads TGTGCCAGCAGCCAAGAGGGGAGGACAGGGGGCGGAAATGAAAAACTGTTTTTT. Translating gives CASSQEGRTGGGNEKLFF.

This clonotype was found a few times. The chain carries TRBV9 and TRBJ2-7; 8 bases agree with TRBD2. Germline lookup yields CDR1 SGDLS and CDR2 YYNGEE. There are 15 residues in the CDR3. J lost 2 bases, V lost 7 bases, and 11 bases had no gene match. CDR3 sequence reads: CASPPRAGVTYEQYF. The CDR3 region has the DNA TGTGCCAGCCCCCCCAGAGCGGGAGTAACCTACGAGCAGTACTTC.

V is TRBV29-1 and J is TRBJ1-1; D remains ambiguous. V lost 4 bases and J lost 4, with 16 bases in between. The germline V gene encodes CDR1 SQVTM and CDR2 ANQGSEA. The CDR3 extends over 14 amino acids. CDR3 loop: CSVGDSTQGTEAFF. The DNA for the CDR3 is TGCAGCGTTGGAGATTCGACACAAGGCACTGAAGCTTTCTTT.

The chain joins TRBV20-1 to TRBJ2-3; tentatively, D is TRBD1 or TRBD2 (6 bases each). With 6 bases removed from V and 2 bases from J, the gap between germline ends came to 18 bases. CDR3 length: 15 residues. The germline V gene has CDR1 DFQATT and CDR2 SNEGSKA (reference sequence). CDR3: CSAEGGTSYTDTQYF. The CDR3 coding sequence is TGCAGTGCCGAAGGGGGGACCAGCTACACAGATACGCAGTATTTT.

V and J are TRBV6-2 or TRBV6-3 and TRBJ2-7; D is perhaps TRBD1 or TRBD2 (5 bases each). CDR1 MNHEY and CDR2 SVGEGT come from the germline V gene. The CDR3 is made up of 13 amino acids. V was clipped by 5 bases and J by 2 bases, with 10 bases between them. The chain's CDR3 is CASSEGPTYEQYF. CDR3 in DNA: TGTGCCAGCAGTGAGGGGCCTACCTACGAGCAGTACTTC.